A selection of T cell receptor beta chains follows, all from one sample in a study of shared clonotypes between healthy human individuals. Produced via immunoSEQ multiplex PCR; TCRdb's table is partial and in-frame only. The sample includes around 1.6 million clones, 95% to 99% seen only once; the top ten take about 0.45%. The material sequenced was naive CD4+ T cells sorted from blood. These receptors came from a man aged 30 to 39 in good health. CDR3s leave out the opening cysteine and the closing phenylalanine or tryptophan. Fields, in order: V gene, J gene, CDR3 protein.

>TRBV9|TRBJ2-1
ASSAPIGGTYNEQF
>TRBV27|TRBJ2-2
ASSLAGQVVPGELF
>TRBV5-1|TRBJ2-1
ASSLAVTSGSGEQF
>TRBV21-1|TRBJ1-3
ASSKEVRQGCGNTIY
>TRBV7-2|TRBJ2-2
ASSLASGVAGELF
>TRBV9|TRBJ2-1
ASSVAGTSGRALLGEQF
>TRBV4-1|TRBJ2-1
ASSQGQFGQGARYNEQF
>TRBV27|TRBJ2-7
ASSLSAVGSYEQY
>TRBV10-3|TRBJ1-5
AISESGSLGQPQH
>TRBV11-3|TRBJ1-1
ASSLRGGEAF
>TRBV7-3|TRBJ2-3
ASSANGPSDTQY
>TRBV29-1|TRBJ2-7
SVVSRESYEQY
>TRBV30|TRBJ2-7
AWSVLKTSGAVNEQY
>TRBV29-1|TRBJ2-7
SVVWNGRLGPWTLAENYEQY
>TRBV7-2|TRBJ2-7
ASSLRQGSYEQY
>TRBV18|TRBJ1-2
ASSDRGGYGYT
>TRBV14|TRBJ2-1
ASSQWGREQF
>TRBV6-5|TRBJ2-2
ASSGVAGELF
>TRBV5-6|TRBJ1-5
ASSFRGAGNQPQH
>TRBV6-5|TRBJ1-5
ASSLTGGWNQPQH
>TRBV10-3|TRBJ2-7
AISESSGAEEQY
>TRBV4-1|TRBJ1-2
ASSPSRTSEYGYT
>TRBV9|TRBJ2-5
ASSLEGRKETQY
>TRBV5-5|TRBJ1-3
ASSTTGERNTIY
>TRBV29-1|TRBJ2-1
SVEVLAGVINEQF
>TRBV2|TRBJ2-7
ASRAAYEQY
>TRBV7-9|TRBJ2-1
ASSAWGVNEQF
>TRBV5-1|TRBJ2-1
ASSHTTGTSDYNEQF
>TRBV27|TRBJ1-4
ASSSQGRREKLF
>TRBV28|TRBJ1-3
ASSPRTGGPGNTIY
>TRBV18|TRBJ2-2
ASSPLRGGLTGELF